This T cell receptor beta chain is drawn from a study of identical twins. The CDR3 has 14 residues. With 4 bases clipped from V and 2 bases from J, the junction kept 4 bases outside the gene matches. The cDNA had a unique molecular identifier and a template-switch universal primer site. A single record per CDR3 protein comes from TCRdb applying MiXCR to the 5' RACE reads. The sample includes hundreds of thousands of distinct CDR3 sequences, 15% to 20% of them seen just once. The same specimen was also included in a second study, on T cells expressing NK-cell markers. That study reports: The authors sequenced eight donors, of whom seven were HCMV-seropositive and one was seronegative. The sorts in several experiments were restricted to alpha-beta TCR T cells by an anti-gamma-delta TCR antibody.

J is TRBJ2-5 and V is TRBV12-3 or TRBV12-4, with TRBD1 identical over 7 bases. Sequences were obtained from PBMCs. The TCR comes from a woman younger than 30 in good health. The DNA for the CDR3 is TGTGCCAGCAGTTCGACAGGGTGGCAAGAGACCCAGTACTTC. Translated, it gives CASSSTGWQETQYF.